These 24 T cell receptor beta chains originate from one sample sequenced in a study of blood T cell repertoires in COVID-19. Profiled with immunoSEQ multiplex PCR; TCRdb holds only in-frame clones, not every one. The sample lists roughly 150,000 clones; around 80% were seen once. Sequencing was carried out using peripheral blood. The receptors stem from a woman in her sixties or seventies who had recovered from COVID-19.

The chain links TRBV6-6 to TRBJ1-2, with 9 bases fitting TRBD1. V shed 8 bases, J shed 3 bases, and the junction held 7 bases outside the gene matches. The CDR3 contains 14 residues. Germline V gene sequence: CDR1 MNHNY, CDR2 SVGAGI (reference sequence). The DNA of the CDR3 is TGTGCCAGCGCCGGGACAGGGTATGACTATGGCTACACCTTC. This sequence encodes CASAGTGYDYGYTF.

This clone was observed a few times. V is TRBV5-1 and J is TRBJ2-2; 7 bases line up with TRBD1. Germline assignment: CDR1 SGHRS and CDR2 YFSETQ. V lost 4 bases and J lost 0; bases outside the gene matches: 12. The CDR3 runs to 18 residues. The CDR3, as DNA: TGCGCCAGCAGCCCGGGACAGAGGGCGCTTACGAACACCGGGGAGCTGTTTTTT. Translation: CASSPGQRALTNTGELFF.

The chain couples TRBV5-1 to TRBJ2-5, with TRBD2 identical over 9 bases. In germline, CDR1 is SGHRS, CDR2 YFSETQ. The ends lost 0 bases at V and 5 bases at J; junction bases unmatched: 5. There are 15 residues in the CDR3. CDR3 coding DNA: TGCGCCAGCAGCTTGGGGACTAGCGACGGGGAGACCCAGTACTTC. This translates into CASSLGTSDGETQYF.

This clone was picked up one time. The chain employs TRBV7-9 and TRBJ2-7, with D perhaps TRBD2 (5 bases). Trimming pared 4 bases from V and 5 bases from J, leaving 15 bases between. Germline V CDR1 and CDR2: SEHNR, FQNEAQ (reference sequence). This CDR3 is 14 amino acids long. CDR3 in amino acids: CASSSRLNPDEQYF. CDR3 coding DNA: TGTGCCAGCAGCTCACGACTAAACCCCGACGAGCAGTACTTC.

This clone came up a few times. The chain employs TRBV5-1 and TRBJ1-2, with 9 bases that match TRBD1. The CDR3 has 13 residues. With 9 bases clipped from V and 6 bases from J, the junction kept 9 bases outside the gene matches. In germline, CDR1 is SGHRS, CDR2 YFSETQ. The CDR3 here is CATYTGTGNGYTF. The CDR3, as DNA: TGCGCCACCTACACCGGGACAGGGAATGGCTACACCTTC.

In DNA form, the CDR3 reads TGCGCCAGCATGCCGACTAGCGGGAGCTACGAGCAGTACTTC. Encoded protein: CASMPTSGSYEQYF. V is TRBV5-1 and J is TRBJ2-7; 12 nucleotides line up with TRBD2. The CDR3 has 14 amino acids. J was trimmed by 3 bases and V by 6 bases; bases with no gene match: 4. The germline V gene has CDR1 SGHRS and CDR2 YFSETQ.

The chain carries TRBV7-9 and TRBJ1-4; TRBD1 agrees at 10 bases. CDR1 and CDR2 from the germline V gene are SEHNR and FQNEAQ (reference sequence). The ends lost 1 base at V and 7 bases at J; junction bases unmatched: 0. The CDR3 runs 14 residues. The CDR3 nucleotides read TGTGCCAGCAGCTTAGGGGACAGGGGTGAAAAACTGTTTTTT. Residues: CASSLGDRGEKLFF. Drawing the rest from reference TRBV7-9 and TRBJ1-4, the complete variable domain is DTGVSQNPRHKITKRGQNVTFRCDPISEHNRLYWYRQTLGQGPEFLTYFQNEAQLEKSRLLSDRFSAERPKGSFSTLEIQRTEQGDSAMYLCASSLGDRGEKLFFGSGTQLSVL.

The J gene is TRBJ2-7, the V gene TRBV27, with D possibly TRBD1 on 5 matching bases. The V gene lost 7 bases and the J gene lost 2 bases, with 21 bases spanning the gap. The germline V gene has CDR1 MNHEY and CDR2 SMNVEV (reference sequence). CDR3 size: 16 residues. CDR3 sequence reads: CASKVWATRETYEQYF. The CDR3 DNA sequence: TGTGCCAGCAAAGTTTGGGCCACCAGGGAAACCTACGAGCAGTACTTC.

The chain joins TRBV3-1 (or the pseudogene TRBV3-2) to TRBJ2-1, with 7 bases fitting TRBD1. Germline V gives CDR1 LGHDT, CDR2 YNNKEL (reference sequence). Trimming cost V 4 bases and J 9 bases; bases outside gene matches: 9. This CDR3 is built from 14 residues. CDR3 sequence (DNA): TGTGCCAGCAGCCGGCGGAACAGGGGTGCTGAGCAGTTCTTC. It translates to CASSRRNRGAEQFF.

The rearrangement joins TRBV19 to TRBJ1-3; weak D call: TRBD1 (5 bases). This CDR3 contains 14 residues. In germline, CDR1 is LNHDA, CDR2 SQIVND (reference sequence). The V gene lost 8 bases and the J gene lost 3 bases, with 14 bases spanning the gap. The CDR3 sequence is CASFLGQGGNTIYF. The CDR3 DNA sequence: TGTGCCAGTTTTCTCGGGCAGGGTGGAAACACCATATATTTT.

Points on this clone: Other DNA sequences in the sample encode the same CDR3. The J gene is TRBJ2-3, the V gene TRBV6-5; D remains ambiguous. There are 12 residues in the CDR3. V gave up 5 bases and J gave up 6 bases, with 9 bases separating them. Germline V CDR1 and CDR2: MNHEY, SVGAGI. The CDR3 sequence is CASSPREDTQYF. CDR3 bases: TGTGCCAGCAGTCCCCGTGAGGATACGCAGTATTTT.

The rearrangement uses TRBV19 and TRBJ2-3; tentatively, D is TRBD1 (6 bases). Germline CDR1 LNHDA, CDR2 SQIVND (reference sequence). The length of the CDR3 is 15 residues. Between the trimmed V and J ends, which lost 4 bases and 10 bases, there was a span of 21 bases. The CDR3 region is CASSTGALGGRSQYF. The CDR3 nucleotides read TGTGCCAGTAGTACCGGGGCCCTAGGGGGTCGGTCGCAGTATTTT.

The V gene is TRBV10-3, the J gene TRBJ1-4; TRBD1 matches 9 bases. V shed 4 bases, J shed 6 bases, and the junction held 3 bases outside the gene matches. This CDR3 has 14 amino acids. Germline V gene lookup returns CDR1 ENHRY and CDR2 SYGVKD. The CDR3 loop is CAISGTGVDEKLFF. The CDR3 bases are TGTGCCATCAGTGGGACAGGGGTCGATGAAAAACTGTTTTTT.

The chain uses TRBV12-3 or TRBV12-4 and TRBJ1-1; no definite D call. Deletions cut 6 bases from V and 5 bases from J, with 13 bases between. CDR3 length: 13 residues. The CDR3 is CASSPGLGTEAFF. CDR3 bases: TGTGCCAGCAGCCCCGGACTGGGGACTGAAGCTTTCTTT.

The genes are TRBV25-1 and TRBJ1-6; a possible D gene is TRBD1 (6 bases). CDR1 MGHDK and CDR2 SYGVNS come from the germline V gene. The CDR3 extends over 17 amino acids. V was clipped by 3 bases and J by 2 bases, with 14 bases between them. This CDR3 reads CASSDPRAGAYNSPLHF. In DNA, the CDR3 is TGTGCCAGCAGTGACCCCCGGGCAGGGGCCTATAATTCACCCCTCCACTTT.

CDR3 nucleotide sequence: TGTGCCACCAGCAGGGGGAACGACAGGGTAGGAGCTTTCTTT. Amino acids: CATSRGNDRVGAFF. This chain joins TRBV15 and TRBJ1-1; 7 nucleotides line up with TRBD1. Germline CDR1 is LNHNV and CDR2 is YYDKDF (reference sequence). The CDR3 runs 14 residues. After removal of 3 bases from V and 10 bases from J, the junction contained 11 bases not matched to a gene.

J is TRBJ1-6 and V is TRBV9; weak D call: TRBD1 (6 bases). Germline lookup yields CDR1 SGDLS and CDR2 YYNGEE. V dropped 3 bases and J dropped 7 bases, with 17 bases sitting between them. The CDR3 spans 16 residues. CDR3 DNA: TGTGCCAGCAGCGCCGGTGGGGTCAGGGGAAATTCACCCCTCCACTTT. Translation: CASSAGGVRGNSPLHF.

This clone was counted a few times. The V call is TRBV7-8, the J call TRBJ2-2; the D gene is possibly TRBD2 (6 bases). The CDR3 sequence is 16 residues long. Trimming stripped 4 bases from V and 1 base from J, with 13 bases between. From germline, CDR1 is SGHVS and CDR2 FQNEAQ. The CDR3 sequence: CASSSGLPVNTGELFF. CDR3 bases: TGTGCCAGCAGCTCGGGACTCCCAGTGAACACCGGGGAGCTGTTTTTT. Complete variable domain (other parts from reference TRBV7-8 and TRBJ2-2): GAGVSQSPRYKVAKRGQDVALRCDPISGHVSLFWYQQALGQGPEFLTYFQNEAQLDKSGLPSDRFFAERPEGSVSTLKIQRTQQEDSAVYLCASSSGLPVNTGELFFGEGSRLTVL.

The CDR3 region is CASSPRQGVPYEQYF. CDR3 nucleotides: TGTGCCAGCAGCCCAAGACAGGGGGTCCCCTACGAGCAGTACTTC. V gene TRBV5-5 combines with J gene TRBJ2-7; 9 bases align to TRBD1. The germline CDR1 and CDR2 sequences are SGHKS and YYEKEE (reference sequence). The CDR3 totals 15 residues. V trimming: 4 bases; J trimming: 2 bases; junction bases outside the gene matches: 7.

This chain joins TRBV9 and TRBJ1-3; 7 nucleotides match TRBD1. Germline loops: CDR1 SGDLS, CDR2 YYNGEE. The V and J ends lost 4 bases and 1 base, in that order; junction bases with no gene match: 8. The CDR3 spans 16 residues. CDR3 residues: CASSPQGQPSGNTIYF. The CDR3 nucleotides are TGTGCCAGCAGCCCACAGGGACAGCCATCTGGAAACACCATATATTTT.

The CDR3 DNA reads TGTGCCAGTAGTTTGGCTAGCGGGAGCTACGAGCAGTACTTC. Translating gives CASSLASGSYEQYF. This chain connects TRBV19 to TRBJ2-7, with 10 bases lining up with TRBD2. V trimming: 5 bases; J trimming: 3 bases; junction bases outside the gene matches: 4. The CDR3 length is 14 residues. Germline V gene data show CDR1 as LNHDA and CDR2 as SQIVND (reference sequence). Variable domain in full (rest from reference TRBV19 and TRBJ2-7): DGGITQSPKYLFRKEGQNVTLSCEQNLNHDAMYWYRQDPGQGLRLIYYSQIVNDFQKGDIAEGYSVSREKKESFPLTVTSAQKNPTAFYLCASSLASGSYEQYFGPGTRLTVT.

The V call is TRBV7-2, the J call TRBJ1-1; no clear D. The V and J ends lost 2 bases and 4 bases respectively, with 8 bases between them. CDR3 size: 13 residues. Per the germline V gene, CDR1 is SGHTA and CDR2 is FQGNSA. The CDR3 DNA sequence: TGTGCCAGCAGCTTAACAGTGGGCACTGAAGCTTTCTTT. Its translation: CASSLTVGTEAFF.

The gene calls are TRBV7-3 and TRBJ2-2, with D possibly being TRBD1 (6 bases). Germline lookup yields CDR1 SGHTA and CDR2 FQGTGA. Deletions cut 5 bases from V and 3 bases from J, with 16 bases between. The CDR3 contains 16 residues. In DNA, the CDR3 is TGTGCCAGCAGCCCCCGAGGGGGTGGGTACACCGGGGAGCTGTTTTTT. Its protein product is CASSPRGGGYTGELFF.

This rearrangement joins TRBV11-2 to TRBJ2-5; D is perhaps TRBD2 (5 bases). Germline V lookup: CDR1 SGHAT, CDR2 FQNNGV. Trimming took 2 bases from V and 0 from J, leaving 7 bases between them. The CDR3 runs 14 residues. In nucleotides, the CDR3 is TGTGCCAGCAGCTTAATCGGGAACCAAGAGACCCAGTACTTC. Translating gives CASSLIGNQETQYF.